This TCR beta chain was identified in a study of identical twins. CDR1 and CDR2 from the germline V gene are SQVTM and ANQGSEA. The CDR3 is made up of 15 amino acids. After removal of 3 bases from V and 0 bases from J, the junction contained 5 bases not matched to a gene. General observations from the study: Within twin pairs, the out-of-frame alpha sequences they shared showed excess low generation probability. In cord blood, abundant beta clonotypes had fewer insertions; memory showed no trend. Excess sharing by twins proved weaker in beta out-of-frame sequences.

A universal primer site was created by template switching, with the cDNA bearing unique molecular identifiers. TCRdb ran MiXCR on the 5' RACE reads and lists one entry per CDR3 protein. Here the sample spans about 720,000 distinct CDR3 sequences, over 8.5% being singletons. This clonotype came up a few times. The target antigen is unknown. These data are also associated with another study on yellow fever vaccine responses in identical twins.

Sequencing was carried out using PBMCs. The sequence derives from a woman between 18 and 29 years old in good health. V is TRBV29-1 and J is TRBJ2-1; 7 bases map to TRBD2. The CDR3 sequence is CSVDLAASSYNEQFF. The CDR3 DNA sequence: TGCAGCGTTGATCTAGCGGCGAGCTCCTACAATGAGCAGTTCTTC.